At least ten counts were recorded for the clone carrying this T cell receptor beta chain. Its antigen is not identified. V shed 8 bases and J shed 6 bases, with 16 bases lying between them. The CDR3 is made up of 14 amino acids. CDR1 is SNHLY and CDR2 is FYNNEI in the germline V gene. For TCR beta, libraries came from iRepertoire HTBI primers and Arm-PCR of CDR3 regions. TCRdb analysed the multiplex PCR reads with MiXCR anew, one entry per CDR3 protein. The sample includes about 470,000 distinct CDR3 sequences, around 21% of them seen just once. Time point here: persistent/refractory GD, antithyroid drugs over 5 years with positive TRAb. The TCR library was prepared using RNA isolated from PBMCs. This record belongs to a study of regulatory T cells in long-lasting Graves disease. The study, taken as a whole, reports: Researchers examined only peripheral blood and not thyroid tissue. Persistent disease samples used TRBV28, TRBJ1-2 and TRBJ2-5 preferentially. Among persistent patients, a larger number of public clonotypes were shared (approximately 3,000) than among newly diagnosed patients (just over 950).

Sequenced here: peripheral blood mononuclear cells (PBMCs), sampled when the disease was refractory, from a patient treated with antithyroid drugs. The TCR sequence derives from a female donor with Graves disease. The chain carries TRBV2 and TRBJ1-4; weak D call: TRBD1 (5 bases). In DNA form, the CDR3 reads TGTGCCAGCGCTAGGGGAGGAGGGGATGAAAAACTGTTTTTT. Protein sequence: CASARGGGDEKLFF.